The 11 T cell receptor beta chains given below trace back to one sample, sequenced in a study of PD-1 blockade in classical Hodgkin lymphoma (dated by TCRdb to about 2020). Libraries came from the immunoSEQ multiplex PCR assay. TCRdb provides this immuneACCESS table in a form limited to in-frame rearrangements. Some clones are lacking; in checked studies, under half of them reflect an unresolved V gene, and why the rest are absent is not known. The sample table contains tens of thousands of clones; only one count was recorded for about nine tenths of them. Approximately 2.9% of the sample lies in the top ten. Reading the label with the study, this specimen's time point is: cycle 4 day 1 (C4D1), after more than five weeks of nivolumab. Every trial patient had relapsed after autologous stem cell transplantation, and cohorts A, B and C differed in prior brentuximab vedotin exposure. The sequences come from peripheral blood mononuclear cells (PBMCs), collected before the fourth cycle of nivolumab. The receptors were gathered from a human donor with classical Hodgkin lymphoma.

This rearrangement joins TRBV5-8 to TRBJ1-1; D ambiguous. V was clipped by 4 bases and J by 0 bases, with 7 bases between them. The germline V gene encodes CDR1 SGHTS and CDR2 YDEGEE. The CDR3 spans 13 residues. CDR3 residues: CASSRGVNTEAFF. CDR3 DNA: TGTGCCAGCAGCCGTGGGGTGAACACTGAAGCTTTCTTT.

V is TRBV28 and J is TRBJ1-4; 7 bases match TRBD1. Trimming at V came to 7 bases and at J to 4 bases, leaving 6 bases not matched to a gene. CDR3 length: 14 residues. Germline assignment: CDR1 MDHEN and CDR2 SYDVKM. Here the CDR3 reads CASKRGQLNEKLFF. In nucleotides, the CDR3 is TGTGCCAGCAAACGGGGACAGCTTAATGAAAAACTGTTTTTT.

V gene TRBV5-1 combines with J gene TRBJ2-7; the D is unclear. Germline V gives CDR1 SGHRS, CDR2 YFSETQ. CDR3 length equals 12 residues. Trimming removed 4 bases from V and 3 bases from J, with 8 bases in between. CDR3 coding DNA: TGCGCCAGCAGCGCCAACAGCTACGAGCAGTACTTC. Amino acid sequence: CASSANSYEQYF.

The chain is built from TRBV30 and TRBJ2-3; 13 bases align to TRBD2. The germline V gene encodes CDR1 GTSNPN and CDR2 SVGIG (reference sequence). CDR3 length: 15 residues. V trimming: 2 bases; J trimming: 5 bases; junction bases outside the gene matches: 4. The CDR3 DNA reads as TGTGCCTGGAGTAAGGGACTAGCGGGGAAAGATACGCAGTATTTT. It is translated as CAWSKGLAGKDTQYF.

The chain carries TRBV5-1 and TRBJ2-5, with D perhaps being TRBD1 or TRBD2 (5 bases each). The CDR3 is made up of 15 amino acids. CDR1 is SGHRS and CDR2 is YFSETQ in the germline V gene. The V end lost 5 bases, the J end lost 5 bases, and 19 bases lay between the germline ends. CDR3 sequence (DNA): TGCGCCAGCAGGCGGGCAGGGAGCCTCGCGGAGACCCAGTACTTC. This codes for CASRRAGSLAETQYF.

This chain links TRBV5-1 with TRBJ2-3; 9 nucleotides line up with TRBD1. J was trimmed by 3 bases and V by 4 bases; bases with no gene match: 9. The CDR3 covers 16 residues. Germline lookup yields CDR1 SGHRS and CDR2 YFSETQ. The CDR3 loop reads CASSLGQGIWTDTQYF. In DNA form, the CDR3 reads TGCGCCAGCAGCCTCGGACAGGGGATTTGGACAGATACGCAGTATTTT.

This chain uses TRBV6-6 with TRBJ2-3, with a tentative D call TRBD2 (6 bases). Per germline, CDR1 MNHNY and CDR2 SVGAGI (reference sequence). The CDR3 runs to 13 residues. V dropped 7 bases and J dropped 3 bases, with 11 bases sitting between them. CDR3 coding DNA: TGTGCCAGCAATCGGGACTGGACAGATACGCAGTATTTT. This gives the protein CASNRDWTDTQYF.

This chain joins TRBV4-3 and TRBJ1-1; a possible D gene is TRBD1 (5 bases). Germline CDR1 and CDR2: LGHNA and YSLEER. The CDR3 covers 17 residues. The ends were cut back, 0 bases at V and 0 bases at J, with 14 bases in the middle. The CDR3 is CASSQDLMRQMNTEAFF. The CDR3 coding sequence is TGCGCCAGCAGCCAAGATCTTATGCGACAGATGAACACTGAAGCTTTCTTT.

The rearrangement links TRBV28 to TRBJ2-3; 16 bases map to TRBD2. The CDR3 is 21 residues long. Germline V gives CDR1 MDHEN, CDR2 SYDVKM. Trimming at V came to 8 bases and at J to 5 bases, leaving 22 bases not matched to a gene. The CDR3 loop is CASGTGLWGLAGGPSVDTQYF. The CDR3 DNA follows: TGTGCCAGCGGGACGGGGCTATGGGGACTAGCGGGGGGGCCGAGCGTAGATACGCAGTATTTT.

This chain joins TRBV30 and TRBJ2-2, with D perhaps TRBD1 (5 bases). Trimming left V 4 bases short and J 2 bases short, with 11 bases between. Germline CDR1 GTSNPN, CDR2 SVGIG (reference sequence). CDR3 length: 14 amino acids. Here the CDR3 DNA reads TGTGCCTGGAAACTCGGACATAACACCGGGGAGCTGTTTTTT. It encodes CAWKLGHNTGELFF.

This clone was detected a few times. The genes are TRBV28 and TRBJ1-2, with 9 bases matching TRBD1. Trimming at V came to 3 bases and at J to 6 bases, leaving 2 bases not matched to a gene. The CDR3 is 13 residues long. Per germline, CDR1 MDHEN and CDR2 SYDVKM. The CDR3 coding sequence is TGTGCCAGCAGTTTTTGGACAGGGGATGGCTACACCTTC. Protein sequence: CASSFWTGDGYTF.